This T cell receptor beta chain derives from a study of patients and donors after allogeneic stem cell transplantation. The CDR3 loop spans 14 amino acids. The J segment lost 9 bases and the V segment lost 4 bases, leaving 12 bases of the junction unmatched. TCRdb used MiXCR to reprocess the RT-PCR reads, holding one entry per CDR3 protein. Found here are 800,000 to 1,000,000 distinct CDR3 sequences, about a sixth of them singletons; the top ten hold 5% to 6.5%. This clonotype was picked up a small number of times. The V and J genes are TRBV12-3 or TRBV12-4 and TRBJ2-7, with 7 bases identical to TRBD2. Specimen: blood, either unsorted or a sorted T cell fraction (not recorded which). This receptor was obtained from a human donor who was either an allogeneic HSCT recipient or a stem cell or donor lymphocyte infusion donor (not recorded which). It is not recorded whose cells these are; they may come from a transplant donor. CDR3 in amino acids: CASSSGTTPFGQYF. Here the CDR3 DNA reads TGTGCCAGCAGTTCCGGGACTACCCCGTTCGGGCAGTACTTC.